These 27 T cell receptor beta chains originate from one sample sequenced in a study of T cell responses to AZD1222 COVID-19 vaccine. Only in-frame clones appear in the TCRdb table, and some are missing; sequencing was by immunoSEQ multiplex PCR. The sample carries roughly 150,000 clones, around 87% recorded once. The sample was peripheral blood, taken 28 days after the second AZD1222 dose. The source is an adult who received the AZD1222 COVID-19 vaccine.

The V gene is TRBV7-9, the J gene TRBJ1-5; D remains unclear. Germline CDR1 and CDR2: SEHNR and FQNEAQ (reference sequence). V gave up 5 bases and J gave up 5 bases, with 13 bases separating them. The CDR3 extends over 14 amino acids. Written as DNA, the CDR3 is TGTGCCAGCAGCAAGGACTCACCCGATCAGCCCCAGCATTTT. Encoded protein: CASSKDSPDQPQHF.

The V and J genes are TRBV18 and TRBJ2-7; D may be TRBD1 or TRBD2 (5 bases each). V dropped 6 bases and J dropped 5 bases, with 20 bases sitting between them. Germline CDR1 KGHSH, CDR2 LQKENI. The CDR3 consists of 15 residues. The CDR3 loop reads CASSSRDPPLHEQYF. The CDR3 nucleotides read TGTGCCAGCTCCTCCCGGGACCCCCCCCTCCACGAGCAGTACTTC.

There are a few counts of this clone. V usage is TRBV28 and J usage is TRBJ2-1, with D tentatively TRBD2 (7 bases). From germline, CDR1 is MDHEN and CDR2 SYDVKM. Trimming left V 5 bases short and J 0 bases short, with 14 bases between. The CDR3 runs to 16 residues. CDR3 sequence reads: CASSLGGASSYNEQFF. CDR3 DNA: TGTGCCAGCAGTCTGGGGGGGGCAAGCTCCTACAATGAGCAGTTCTTC.

The chain employs TRBV7-2 and TRBJ2-7; 8 bases are shared with TRBD2. The germline CDR1 and CDR2 sequences are SGHTA and FQGNSA. The ends lost 5 bases at V and 4 bases at J; junction bases unmatched: 19. The CDR3 spans 18 residues. CDR3 sequence: CASSPTASGSRYGYEQYF. The CDR3 DNA follows: TGTGCCAGCAGCCCGACCGCCAGCGGGAGTCGGTACGGGTACGAGCAGTACTTC.

The chain links TRBV28 to TRBJ1-5, with TRBD1 identical over 7 bases. The length of the CDR3 is 14 residues. Germline CDR1 and CDR2: MDHEN and SYDVKM. Trimming removed 4 bases from V and 7 bases from J; junction bases left unmatched: 7. The CDR3 is CASSWEGAWQPQHF. The CDR3 bases are TGTGCCAGCAGTTGGGAGGGGGCCTGGCAGCCCCAGCATTTT.

The chain links TRBV13 to TRBJ2-1; possibly TRBD2 for D (6 bases). Germline V gene sequence: CDR1 PRHDT, CDR2 FYEKMQ (reference sequence). Trimming removed 1 base at V and 3 bases at J, with 7 bases between. The CDR3 totals 14 residues. In DNA form, the CDR3 reads TGTGCCAGCAGCTTAGTGGGGGGCTACAATGAGCAGTTCTTC. Translated: CASSLVGGYNEQFF.

J is TRBJ1-5 and V is TRBV21-1; no check of the table's D call, TRBD1, against the DNA was made. TRBV21-1 is described as a pseudogene. The CDR3 sequence is 15 residues long. This CDR3 reads CASSKDRGRYQPQHF. The CDR3 nucleotides read TGTGCCAGCAGCAAAGACAGGGGGCGGTACCAGCCCCAGCATTTT.

The chain employs TRBV11-2 and TRBJ1-1; the D gene is possibly TRBD1 (5 bases). Germline V gives CDR1 SGHAT, CDR2 FQNNGV. This CDR3 has 14 amino acids. Trimming pared 2 bases from V and 10 bases from J, leaving 17 bases between. CDR3 protein: CASSLIQGKKGAFF. The CDR3 DNA is TGTGCCAGCAGCTTAATTCAGGGAAAAAAAGGAGCTTTCTTT.

V is TRBV6-5 and J is TRBJ2-1; 7 bases are shared with TRBD1. V trimming: 6 bases; J trimming: 7 bases; junction bases outside the gene matches: 12. Germline values: CDR1 MNHEY, CDR2 SVGAGI. The CDR3 covers 15 residues. The CDR3 coding sequence is TGTGCCAGCAGAAAACAGGGGCGCAGGGTTAATGAGCAGTTCTTC. This translates into CASRKQGRRVNEQFF.

The V call is TRBV7-2, the J call TRBJ2-7, with TRBD2 identical over 13 bases. Germline CDR1 reads SGHTA; CDR2 reads FQGNSA. With V trimmed by 4 bases and J by 6 bases, 9 bases remained unmatched. This CDR3 region has 16 residues. This CDR3 is CASSSPGLAGKSEQYF. The DNA of the CDR3 is TGTGCCAGCAGCTCCCCGGGACTAGCGGGAAAGAGCGAGCAGTACTTC.

The gene calls are TRBV19 and TRBJ1-2, with D uncertain. Germline-derived CDR1 and CDR2 are LNHDA and SQIVND (reference sequence). Deletions cut 7 bases from V and 0 bases from J, with 15 bases between. CDR3 length: 15 residues. The DNA for the CDR3 is TGTGCCAGTACATTCTCTCTCGGAGCTAACTATGGCTACACCTTC. Protein sequence: CASTFSLGANYGYTF.

The genes are TRBV29-1 and TRBJ2-3; TRBD1 agrees at 9 bases. There are 14 residues in the CDR3. Trimming cost V 6 bases and J 2 bases; bases outside gene matches: 6. Germline values: CDR1 SQVTM, CDR2 ANQGSEA. This CDR3 reads CSVVRDRATDTQYF. CDR3 DNA sequence: TGCAGCGTCGTCCGGGACAGGGCCACAGATACGCAGTATTTT.

This clone was seen only a few times. The genes are TRBV13 and TRBJ2-4, with D tentatively TRBD1 or TRBD2 (5 bases each). The CDR3 contains 14 residues. V dropped 8 bases and J dropped 6 bases, with 17 bases sitting between them. Looked up from germline, CDR1 is PRHDT and CDR2 is FYEKMQ (reference sequence). The CDR3 loop is CASRGPGAGNIQYF. The CDR3 DNA reads TGTGCCAGCCGGGGACCGGGTGCGGGAAACATTCAGTACTTC.

This clone was observed a single time. This rearrangement joins TRBV5-1 to TRBJ2-5; TRBD2 agrees at 14 bases. The CDR3 runs 16 residues. CDR1 SGHRS and CDR2 YFSETQ come from the germline V gene. The V gene end was trimmed by 4 bases and the J gene end by 5 bases; junction bases not matched to a gene: 7. The DNA for the CDR3 is TGCGCCAGCAGCAAGACTAGCGGGAGGGATGGGGAGACCCAGTACTTC. It translates to CASSKTSGRDGETQYF.

This rearrangement joins TRBV4-2 to TRBJ2-1; TRBD2 is a possible D gene (6 bases). CDR3 length: 16 residues. Germline values: CDR1 LGHNA, CDR2 YNFKEQ. V shed 0 bases and J shed 0 bases, with 9 bases lying between them. DNA for the CDR3: TGTGCCAGCAGCCAAGATAGCGGTCCCTCCTACAATGAGCAGTTCTTC. It specifies CASSQDSGPSYNEQFF.

The CDR3 reads CASSLTGTNNEQFF. The CDR3 DNA follows: TGTGCCAGCAGTCTCACCGGGACTAACAATGAGCAGTTCTTC. J is TRBJ2-1 and V is TRBV7-3; 7 bases are a match to TRBD2. V shed 6 bases and J 5 bases; nucleotides not matched to a gene: 7. There are 14 residues in the CDR3. Germline lookup yields CDR1 SGHTA and CDR2 FQGTGA.

This clone was observed a few times. CDR3 DNA sequence: TGCAGCGTTGGGGAGACCTATGGCTACACCTTC. Protein product: CSVGETYGYTF. The chain links TRBV29-1 to TRBJ1-2; D call uncertain. This CDR3 is built from 11 residues. V shed 4 bases and J shed 4 bases, with 7 bases lying between them. In germline, CDR1 is SQVTM, CDR2 ANQGSEA.

The chain employs TRBV5-8 and TRBJ1-4; 8 nucleotides match TRBD1. CDR1 is SGHTS, CDR2 YDEGEE, per germline. With 0 bases clipped from V and 3 bases from J, the junction kept 4 bases outside the gene matches. The CDR3 totals 16 residues. In DNA form, the CDR3 reads TGTGCCAGCAGCTTGGGACAGGGGCCGGCTAATGAAAAACTGTTTTTT. Its protein product is CASSLGQGPANEKLFF.

The chain joins TRBV7-2 to TRBJ1-1; no reliable D call. With 1 base removed from V and 2 bases from J, the gap between germline ends came to 11 bases. Germline values: CDR1 SGHTA, CDR2 FQGNSA. This CDR3 has 15 residues. For the CDR3, the DNA is TGTGCCAGCAGCTTAGTACAAGGTAGAAACACTGAAGCTTTCTTT. It yields the protein CASSLVQGRNTEAFF.

The rearrangement links TRBV29-1 to TRBJ2-7; D is undetermined. This CDR3 spans 13 amino acids. Germline CDR1 SQVTM, CDR2 ANQGSEA. The V gene lost 3 bases and the J gene lost 7 bases, with 16 bases spanning the gap. DNA for the CDR3: TGCAGCGTTGAGGCTACCGGGTTTGGTGAGCAGTACTTC. It is translated as CSVEATGFGEQYF.

The count of this clone is one. V usage is TRBV6-2 or TRBV6-3 and J usage is TRBJ2-5; the D gene is possibly TRBD2 (6 bases). The ends were cut back, 3 bases at V and 5 bases at J, with 13 bases in the middle. Looked up from germline, CDR1 is MNHEY and CDR2 is SVGEGT. The CDR3 loop spans 14 amino acids. CDR3 nucleotides: TGTGCCAGCAGTTATCACGGGAGTTGGGAGACCCAGTACTTC. Residues: CASSYHGSWETQYF.

The chain combines TRBV28 with TRBJ2-7, with D possibly matching TRBD1 (6 bases). Trimming pared 8 bases from V and 3 bases from J, leaving 14 bases between. Germline CDR1 is MDHEN and CDR2 is SYDVKM. This CDR3 is built from 13 residues. CDR3 sequence reads: CASFQGIGYEQYF. CDR3 bases: TGTGCCAGCTTTCAGGGGATCGGCTACGAGCAGTACTTC.

V gene TRBV24-1 combines with J gene TRBJ1-4; weak D call: TRBD1 (6 bases). Between the trimmed V and J ends, which lost 3 bases and 4 bases, there was a span of 11 bases. The CDR3 has 15 amino acids. Germline V gene lookup returns CDR1 KGHDR and CDR2 SFDVKD. This chain's CDR3 is CATSDARGGNEKLFF. CDR3 sequence (DNA): TGTGCCACCAGTGATGCCAGGGGCGGTAATGAAAAACTGTTTTTT.

The genes are TRBV28 and TRBJ2-1; tentatively, D is TRBD2 (5 bases). Trimming stripped 10 bases from V and 7 bases from J, with 14 bases between. The CDR3 is 12 residues long. Germline V gene lookup returns CDR1 MDHEN and CDR2 SYDVKM. The CDR3 DNA is TGTGCCACCCTGGGGAGTTGGAATGAGCAGTTCTTC. Its translation is CATLGSWNEQFF.

The chain recombines TRBV30 with TRBJ2-5; 11 nucleotides align to TRBD2. Looked up from germline, CDR1 is GTSNPN and CDR2 is SVGIG (reference sequence). The V and J ends lost 0 bases and 5 bases, in that order; junction bases with no gene match: 5. CDR3 size: 15 residues. CDR3 sequence: CAWSVLAGVWETQYF. For the CDR3, the DNA is TGTGCCTGGAGTGTACTAGCGGGAGTCTGGGAGACCCAGTACTTC.

The rearrangement joins TRBV5-6 to TRBJ2-5, with no clear D. The CDR3 length is 16 residues. V was trimmed by 1 base and J by 2 bases, leaving 15 bases between them. Germline CDR1 SGHDT, CDR2 YYEEEE. The CDR3 region has the DNA TGTGCCAGCAGCTTGCGCGGTAAGACCCAACAAGAGACCCAGTACTTC. Encoded protein: CASSLRGKTQQETQYF. Combining the CDR3 with reference TRBV5-6 and TRBJ2-5 gives the whole variable domain DAGVTQSPTHLIKTRGQQVTLRCSPKSGHDTVSWYQQALGQGPQFIFQYYEEEERQRGNFPDRFSGHQFPNYSSELNVNALLLGDSALYLCASSLRGKTQQETQYFGPGTRLLVL.

The chain is built from TRBV6-2 or TRBV6-3 and TRBJ2-7; D might be TRBD2 (5 bases). V lost 5 bases, J lost 2 bases, and 16 bases lay in between. Germline CDR1 MNHEY, CDR2 SVGEGT. The CDR3 extends over 15 amino acids. CDR3 sequence reads: CASSVPGITPYEQYF. CDR3 coding DNA: TGTGCCAGCAGTGTACCGGGGATTACCCCCTACGAGCAGTACTTC.